One and the same sample provided the 9 T cell receptor beta chains below, sequenced in a study of blood T cell repertoires in COVID-19. Some clones are missing from TCRdb's copy, which holds only in-frame ones; the method was immunoSEQ multiplex PCR. The data hold tens of thousands of clones, with roughly nine tenths observed a single time. Sample: peripheral blood. Receptors were obtained from a man aged 40-55 years with acute or convalescent COVID-19.

V and J are TRBV3-1 (or the pseudogene TRBV3-2) and TRBJ1-6; 9 nucleotides match TRBD1. The CDR3 sequence is 15 residues long. V was clipped by 1 base and J by 6 bases; unmatched bases: 1. Germline lookup yields CDR1 LGHDT and CDR2 YNNKEL (reference sequence). CDR3 amino acids: CASSQGTGVNSPLHF. CDR3 in DNA: TGTGCCAGCAGCCAAGGGACAGGGGTTAATTCACCCCTCCACTTT.

The chain joins TRBV7-6 to TRBJ2-1; 8 nucleotides agree with TRBD1. The CDR3 is made up of 16 amino acids. Germline assignment: CDR1 SGHVS and CDR2 FNYEAQ. V gave up 0 bases and J gave up 6 bases; unmatched junction bases: 7. The CDR3 here is CASSLAIGQGTNEQFF. DNA for the CDR3: TGTGCCAGCAGCTTAGCGATCGGACAGGGTACCAATGAGCAGTTCTTC.

Comments on this clone: A junction end diverges from the germline sequence, so it may reflect a read error. The chain recombines TRBV7-8 with TRBJ1-6; 7 bases match TRBD1. CDR3 size: 15 residues. Germline-derived CDR1 and CDR2 are SGHVS and FQNEAQ. CDR3 region: CASSLGDSRNSPLHF. The CDR3 DNA reads as TGTGCCAGCAGCTTAGGGGACAGTAGAAATTCGCCCCTCCACTTT.

CDR3 coding DNA: TGTGCCACCAGCGGGACAGGGGTCTACGAGCAGTACTTC. Its translation: CATSGTGVYEQYF. The V gene is TRBV24-1, the J gene TRBJ2-7; 10 bases are a match to TRBD1. V dropped 7 bases and J dropped 3; count of bases not matched to a gene: 2. The CDR3 is made up of 13 amino acids. Looked up from germline, CDR1 is KGHDR and CDR2 is SFDVKD.

The CDR3 here is CASSKTYSTGELFF. As DNA, the CDR3 is TGTGCCAGTAGTAAGACTTACTCCACCGGGGAGCTGTTTTTT. The rearrangement uses TRBV19 and TRBJ2-2; D is ambiguous. This CDR3 region has 14 residues. Germline V lookup: CDR1 LNHDA, CDR2 SQIVND (reference sequence). Trimming left V 4 bases short and J 4 bases short, with 10 bases between.

This clone turned up a few times. The rearrangement joins TRBV5-1 to TRBJ1-4; TRBD1 is a possible D gene (6 bases). The length of the CDR3 is 13 residues. V was trimmed by 2 bases and J by 7 bases, leaving 9 bases between them. Germline CDR1 SGHRS, CDR2 YFSETQ. The CDR3 spells CASSLGQTEKLFF. DNA of the CDR3: TGCGCCAGCAGCTTAGGACAGACTGAAAAACTGTTTTTT.

CDR3: CASSHQGAFLRAVNSPLHF. The CDR3 coding sequence is TGTGCCAGCAGCCACCAAGGGGCCTTCCTCCGCGCGGTTAATTCACCCCTCCACTTT. This chain uses TRBV3-1 (or the pseudogene TRBV3-2) with TRBJ1-6; D may be TRBD1 (5 bases). The CDR3 runs 19 residues. Germline CDR1 is LGHDT and CDR2 is YNNKEL (reference sequence). Trimming took off 3 bases at V and 6 bases at J, with 24 bases between the two ends.

V and J are TRBV4-2 and TRBJ1-4, with no clear D. Germline CDR1 LGHNA, CDR2 YNFKEQ. Deletions cut 0 bases from V and 8 bases from J, with 13 bases between. The CDR3 length is 15 residues. CDR3 in amino acids: CASSQDGMGEEKLFF. CDR3 in DNA: TGTGCCAGCAGCCAAGATGGGATGGGAGAGGAAAAACTGTTTTTT.

The rearrangement joins TRBV9 to TRBJ2-7; D perhaps matches TRBD2 (5 bases). V was pared by 0 bases and J by 2 bases, with 9 bases between. The CDR3 totals 14 residues. The germline V gene has CDR1 SGDLS and CDR2 YYNGEE. The DNA for the CDR3 is TGTGCCAGCAGCGTAGGTGGAGGAACCTACGAGCAGTACTTC. The encoded protein is CASSVGGGTYEQYF.